Listed below are T cell receptor beta chains from one sample, sequenced in a study of siplizumab effects on memory and regulatory T cells. Here immunoSEQ multiplex PCR was the method, and the copy in TCRdb shows in-frame clones only, minus some. The table includes over 60,000 clones, roughly 89% detected once. Sequenced input: CD8+ T cells sorted from blood. These receptors originate from a human donor in good health. Each CDR3 is given with its conserved first and last residue. A D gene is named only where the DNA matches it firmly. Size is omitted from some rows. Given values are once, few, many or a class for expanded clones.

clone size	V gene	J gene	D gene	CDR3 DNA	CDR3 protein
few	TRBV14	TRBJ1-6	TRBD1	TGTGCCAGCAGCCAGGAGGGGGCTTTTAATTCACCCCTCCACTTT	CASSQEGAFNSPLHF
.	TRBV4-1	TRBJ2-1	.	TGCGCCAGCAGCCAAACGCAGTCCTCCTACAATGAGCAGTTCTTC	CASSQTQSSYNEQFF
.	TRBV2	TRBJ2-1	TRBD2	TGTGCCAGCGAGGGACTAGCAACCTACAATGAGCAGTTCTTC	CASEGLATYNEQFF
once	TRBV4-1	TRBJ2-7	.	TGCGCCAGCAGCCAAAGTCGGGGAAGCGCAAACGAGCAGTACTTC	CASSQSRGSANEQYF
.	TRBV21-1	TRBJ1-1	.	TGTGCCAGCAGCAACGAAGGGGGCGAGGTGCGCACTGAAGCTTTCTTT	CASSNEGGEVRTEAFF
.	TRBV25-1	TRBJ2-7	.	TGTGCCAGCAGTGACTTTGAGGGCTACGAGCAGTACTTC	CASSDFEGYEQYF
.	TRBV6-1	TRBJ1-5	.	TGTGCCAGCACGTGGGGGTCGGCTCAGCCCCAGCATTTT	CASTWGSAQPQHF
.	TRBV2	TRBJ1-5	.	TGTGCCAGCAGTGAAGCAGGGGATGACAATCAGCCCCAGCATTTT	CASSEAGDDNQPQHF
.	TRBV7-8	TRBJ2-7	.	TGTGCCAGCAGCTCGTACGAACGGAATGGTGGGTACTACGAGCAGTACTTC	CASSSYERNGGYYEQYF
.	TRBV7-9	TRBJ2-5	TRBD2	TGTGCCAGCAGTTCGCGGGGGACTAGTCAAGAGACCCAGTACTTC	CASSSRGTSQETQYF
.	TRBV6-1	TRBJ1-1	.	TGTGCCAGTCGCAGCGGGCCCACTGAAGCTTTCTTT	CASRSGPTEAFF
.	TRBV28	TRBJ2-4	TRBD1	TGTGCCAGCAGTTTAACCGGGACAGGGGACATTCAGTACTTC	CASSLTGTGDIQYF
.	TRBV15	TRBJ2-7	.	TGTGCCACCACACAGGGAACGTCCTACGAGCAGTACTTC	CATTQGTSYEQYF
.	TRBV29-1	TRBJ2-3	TRBD2	TGCAGCGTTATGACTAGCGGGTTCACCACAGATACGCAGTATTTT	CSVMTSGFTTDTQYF
.	TRBV7-8	TRBJ2-7	.	TGTGCCAGCAGCTACACGACAGGACTCAACGAGCAGTACTTC	CASSYTTGLNEQYF
.	TRBV6-5	TRBJ2-2	.	TGTGCCAGCAGTTACTTGGCAGTCTTGAACACCGGGGAGCTGTTTTTT	CASSYLAVLNTGELFF
once	TRBV27	TRBJ1-6	.	TGTGTCAGTGCTCCGATGGGTAATTCACCCCTCCACTTT	CVSAPMGNSPLHF
.	TRBV2	TRBJ2-1	.	TGTGCCAGCAGTGAAGCGGCGTGGGCTAAGTTGTCGGACAATGAGCAGTTCTTC	CASSEAAWAKLSDNEQFF
.	TRBV11-3	TRBJ2-1	TRBD2	TGTGCCAGCAGCTTAGCTAGCGGGAGGCCCTACAATGAGCAGTTCTTC	CASSLASGRPYNEQFF
.	TRBV2	TRBJ1-5	.	TGTGCCAGCAAGAAGGGGACACCCTACCCGAATCAACAGCCCCAGCATTTT	CASKKGTPYPNQQPQHF
.	TRBV7-9	TRBJ2-4	.	TGTGCCAGCAGCCCAGATGGTAAGGTGGAACAGTACTTC	CASSPDGKVEQYF
.	TRBV7-9	TRBJ2-5	TRBD2	TGTGCCAGCAGCTTAGCGGCGGGGGGCCGGGAGACCCAGTACTTC	CASSLAAGGRETQYF
.	TRBV25-1	TRBJ1-6	TRBD1	TGTGCCAGCAGTGAATCAGGGGGTGATTCACCCCTCCACTTT	CASSESGGDSPLHF
.	TRBV7-8	TRBJ2-5	.	TGTGCCAGCAGCCCTTTCCGGGGTCAAGAGACCCAGTACTTC	CASSPFRGQETQYF
.	TRBV29-1	TRBJ2-7	TRBD2	TGCAGCGTTGTAGGTTCAATGTCTAGCGGATACGAGCAGTACTTC	CSVVGSMSSGYEQYF
.	TRBV7-9	TRBJ2-3	TRBD1	TGTGTCAGCAGCTCGAGGACAGGGACGACAGATACGCAGTATTTT	CVSSSRTGTTDTQYF
.	TRBV4-1	TRBJ2-7	.	TGCGCCAGCAGCCAAGATGCAGTTTACGAGCAGTACTTC	CASSQDAVYEQYF
.	TRBV19	TRBJ2-7	TRBD1	TGTGCCAGTGGCCCGGGACAGGCGACCTACGAGCAGTACTTC	CASGPGQATYEQYF
.	TRBV5-1	TRBJ2-1	TRBD2	TGCGCCAGCAGCCTAGGGACTAGCGGGAGGGCCTTTGTGTCCTACAATGAGCAGTTCTTC	CASSLGTSGRAFVSYNEQFF
.	TRBV7-3	TRBJ2-7	.	TGTGCCAGCAGCTTGGGGTTCCGGGAGCAGTACTTC	CASSLGFREQYF